The rows below give T cell receptor beta chains drawn from one sample of a study of blood T cell repertoires in COVID-19. The protocol was immunoSEQ multiplex PCR, while the TCRdb copy is restricted to in-frame clones and leaves out a portion. Of about 190,000 clones in the sample, 79% were seen once. Sequenced sample: peripheral blood. These receptors were obtained from a man aged 60 to 75 with active or convalescent COVID-19. Each CDR3 is given with its conserved first and last residue. D genes are given only for firm matches. Clone sizes are given selectively: once, few, many, or a class where the clone is expanded.

abundance: -
j_gene: TRBJ1-2
v_gene: TRBV11-2
d_gene: TRBD1
CDR3nt: TGTGCCAGCGCGAGGACAGGGGGCGGATATGGCTACACCTTC
CDR3aa: CASARTGGGYGYTF

abundance: -
j_gene: TRBJ2-5
v_gene: TRBV4-1
d_gene: -
CDR3nt: TGCGCCAGCAGCCAACGTCTAGATGGGGGGGAGACCCAGTACTTC
CDR3aa: CASSQRLDGGETQYF

abundance: -
j_gene: TRBJ2-7
v_gene: TRBV18
d_gene: -
CDR3nt: TGTGCCAGCTCACCCCTTCTAGGGGAAAGCTACGAGCAGTACTTC
CDR3aa: CASSPLLGESYEQYF

abundance: -
j_gene: TRBJ1-2
v_gene: TRBV7-9
d_gene: -
CDR3nt: TGTGCCGGCGGAGGGAGATATGGCTACACCTTC
CDR3aa: CAGGGRYGYTF

abundance: -
j_gene: TRBJ2-3
v_gene: TRBV6-2/TRBV6-3
d_gene: TRBD2
CDR3nt: TGTGCCAGCAGTACAATAGCGGGAGCCACAGATACGCAGTATTTT
CDR3aa: CASSTIAGATDTQYF

abundance: -
j_gene: TRBJ1-2
v_gene: TRBV6-5
d_gene: -
CDR3nt: TGTGCCAGCAGCGTCCTGGGGTGGCTGGAGGGTGGCTACACCTTC
CDR3aa: CASSVLGWLEGGYTF

abundance: few
j_gene: TRBJ1-1
v_gene: TRBV5-4
d_gene: TRBD1
CDR3nt: TGTGCCAGCAGCTCCGGACAGGTTCGGTTTTTTACTGAAGCTTTCTTT
CDR3aa: CASSSGQVRFFTEAFF

abundance: -
j_gene: TRBJ1-2
v_gene: TRBV19
d_gene: -
CDR3nt: TGTGCCACCAAGGACAACTTTTATGGCTACACCTTC
CDR3aa: CATKDNFYGYTF

abundance: -
j_gene: TRBJ1-3
v_gene: TRBV21-1
d_gene: -
CDR3nt: -
CDR3aa: CASSFGTGAFSSSGNTIYF

abundance: once
j_gene: TRBJ2-1
v_gene: TRBV6-1
d_gene: TRBD2
CDR3nt: TGTGCCAGCAGTGGACCTCGCGGGGGTCTCTACAATGAGCAGTTCTTC
CDR3aa: CASSGPRGGLYNEQFF

abundance: -
j_gene: TRBJ2-7
v_gene: TRBV7-6
d_gene: -
CDR3nt: TGTGCCAGCAGCTTAAGGACCAGGGCCCCCTACGAGCAGTACTTC
CDR3aa: CASSLRTRAPYEQYF

abundance: -
j_gene: TRBJ2-5
v_gene: TRBV24-1
d_gene: TRBD1
CDR3nt: TGTGCCACCAGTGACCCCGGGACAGGGAGTGGGGAGACCCAGTACTTC
CDR3aa: CATSDPGTGSGETQYF

abundance: -
j_gene: TRBJ1-4
v_gene: TRBV6-2/TRBV6-3
d_gene: -
CDR3nt: TGTGCCAGCAGTTACGCCCTCGGGAGTACTAATGAAAAACTGTTTTTT
CDR3aa: CASSYALGSTNEKLFF

abundance: -
j_gene: TRBJ1-1
v_gene: TRBV29-1
d_gene: TRBD1
CDR3nt: TGCAGCGGATCCGGGGACAGTTCGAGGGACACTGAAGCTTTCTTT
CDR3aa: CSGSGDSSRDTEAFF

abundance: -
j_gene: TRBJ1-4
v_gene: TRBV7-2
d_gene: TRBD1
CDR3nt: TGTGCCAGCAGCTCGTTGGGGGGACAGGGGGAAAAACTGTTTTTT
CDR3aa: CASSSLGGQGEKLFF

abundance: -
j_gene: TRBJ2-7
v_gene: TRBV18
d_gene: -
CDR3nt: TGTGCCAGCTCACCGCGAAGGGGGGAGCAGTACTTC
CDR3aa: CASSPRRGEQYF

abundance: -
j_gene: TRBJ2-1
v_gene: TRBV27
d_gene: TRBD2
CDR3nt: TGTGCCAGCAGACTAGACAGGCTCCCGGGACTAGCGGGAGGGCCATATGAGCAGTTCTTC
CDR3aa: CASRLDRLPGLAGGPYEQFF

abundance: -
j_gene: TRBJ2-5
v_gene: TRBV18
d_gene: -
CDR3nt: TGTGCCAGCTCAGCGTTGGGGAGCTGGTTAGCATCCCAGTACTTC
CDR3aa: CASSALGSWLASQYF

abundance: -
j_gene: TRBJ2-2
v_gene: TRBV5-1
d_gene: -
CDR3nt: TGCGCCAGCAGCTTAATCGGGAGAAGATCCGGGGAGCTGTTTTTT
CDR3aa: CASSLIGRRSGELFF

abundance: -
j_gene: TRBJ1-2
v_gene: TRBV28
d_gene: -
CDR3nt: TGTGCCAGCACCCTACCAGGTTGGGGCATAAATGGCTACACCTTC
CDR3aa: CASTLPGWGINGYTF

abundance: -
j_gene: TRBJ2-2
v_gene: TRBV11-2
d_gene: TRBD2
CDR3nt: TGTGCCAGCAGCTTCCGAGCCGGGGCTAGCGGGAGTTCCGGGGAGCTGTTTTTT
CDR3aa: CASSFRAGASGSSGELFF

abundance: -
j_gene: TRBJ2-1
v_gene: TRBV18
d_gene: -
CDR3nt: TGTGCCAGCTCCAAGGACAATCGTGGTGGCAATGAGCAGTTCTTC
CDR3aa: CASSKDNRGGNEQFF

abundance: -
j_gene: TRBJ2-3
v_gene: TRBV9
d_gene: TRBD2
CDR3nt: TGTGCCAGCAGCGTAGACGGGACTAGGTCAGATACGCAGTATTTT
CDR3aa: CASSVDGTRSDTQYF

abundance: few
j_gene: TRBJ2-2
v_gene: TRBV6-2/TRBV6-3
d_gene: TRBD1
CDR3nt: TGTGCCAGCAGTAAATCTACAGGGGGCACCGGGGAGCTGTTTTTT
CDR3aa: CASSKSTGGTGELFF

abundance: once
j_gene: TRBJ2-7
v_gene: TRBV9
d_gene: -
CDR3nt: TGTGCCAGCAGCGTAGGGGCAGGGGACTACGAGCAGTACTTC
CDR3aa: CASSVGAGDYEQYF

abundance: -
j_gene: TRBJ1-4
v_gene: TRBV15
d_gene: -
CDR3nt: TGTGCCACCAGCAGACCCGTAGCTAATGAAAAACTGTTTTTT
CDR3aa: CATSRPVANEKLFF

abundance: -
j_gene: TRBJ2-1
v_gene: TRBV29-1
d_gene: TRBD2
CDR3nt: TGCAGCGTTCCGGGAGGCGGGACTAGCGGGAGCAGAGGGCGGTACAATGAGCAGTTCTTC
CDR3aa: CSVPGGGTSGSRGRYNEQFF

abundance: few
j_gene: TRBJ2-1
v_gene: TRBV6-2/TRBV6-3
d_gene: -
CDR3nt: TGTGCCAGCAGTAGGGCTAGCCGCAATGAGCAGTTCTTC
CDR3aa: CASSRASRNEQFF

abundance: few
j_gene: TRBJ2-5
v_gene: TRBV19
d_gene: TRBD1
CDR3nt: TGTGCCACAAAATCCGGGACAGGGGGCGCAGAGACCCAGTACTTC
CDR3aa: CATKSGTGGAETQYF

abundance: -
j_gene: TRBJ1-3
v_gene: TRBV18
d_gene: -
CDR3nt: TGTGCCAGCTCACCACCTGTCCTCTCTGGAAACACCATATATTTT
CDR3aa: CASSPPVLSGNTIYF

abundance: -
j_gene: TRBJ2-1
v_gene: TRBV27
d_gene: TRBD2
CDR3nt: TGTGCCAGCAGTCAAAACTACGCGGGAGAGGATGAGCAGTTCTTC
CDR3aa: CASSQNYAGEDEQFF

abundance: -
j_gene: TRBJ2-7
v_gene: TRBV6-1
d_gene: TRBD1
CDR3nt: TGTGCCAGCAGTGAAGGCGCGGCAGGGGGCTACTACGAGCAGTACTTC
CDR3aa: CASSEGAAGGYYEQYF

abundance: -
j_gene: TRBJ1-4
v_gene: TRBV27
d_gene: -
CDR3nt: TGTGCCAGCAGTTTGGCCTCAGGGAATGAAAAACTGTTTTTT
CDR3aa: CASSLASGNEKLFF

abundance: -
j_gene: TRBJ2-1
v_gene: TRBV5-1
d_gene: TRBD2
CDR3nt: TGCGCCAGCAGCTGGAACCCAGGGACTAGCGGGAGGCCGGACACCAATGAGCAGTTCTTC
CDR3aa: CASSWNPGTSGRPDTNEQFF

abundance: -
j_gene: TRBJ1-3
v_gene: TRBV30
d_gene: -
CDR3nt: TGTGCCTGGAGTGTAAAGGGACTCTCTGGAAACACCATATATTTT
CDR3aa: CAWSVKGLSGNTIYF

abundance: -
j_gene: TRBJ2-1
v_gene: TRBV7-2
d_gene: TRBD2
CDR3nt: TGTGCCAGCAGCCAAGGACTAGCGACCCGGGGTGAGCAGTTCTTC
CDR3aa: CASSQGLATRGEQFF

abundance: -
j_gene: TRBJ2-3
v_gene: TRBV29-1
d_gene: -
CDR3nt: TGCAGCGCCGAAGGAGATTCCACAGATACGCAGTATTTT
CDR3aa: CSAEGDSTDTQYF

abundance: -
j_gene: TRBJ2-2
v_gene: TRBV7-9
d_gene: -
CDR3nt: TGTGCCGGAGGCGGGGCTTGGGACGGGGAGCTGTTTTTT
CDR3aa: CAGGGAWDGELFF

abundance: -
j_gene: TRBJ2-7
v_gene: TRBV29-1
d_gene: -
CDR3nt: TGCAGCGTTGCAGGCAGGGAAGTGGGTGAGCAGTACTTC
CDR3aa: CSVAGREVGEQYF

abundance: -
j_gene: TRBJ1-1
v_gene: TRBV19
d_gene: TRBD1
CDR3nt: TGTGCCAGTAGCCTGACAGGGGGCGAAGCTTTCTTT
CDR3aa: CASSLTGGEAFF

abundance: -
j_gene: TRBJ2-4
v_gene: TRBV5-5
d_gene: TRBD2
CDR3nt: TGTGCCAGCAGCTTAAAGGGACTAGCGGGGAATTTAAACATTCAGTACTTC
CDR3aa: CASSLKGLAGNLNIQYF

abundance: -
j_gene: TRBJ1-1
v_gene: TRBV7-2
d_gene: -
CDR3nt: TGTGCCAGCAGCTCGGCAGGAAATCAGAACACTGAAGCTTTCTTT
CDR3aa: CASSSAGNQNTEAFF

abundance: once
j_gene: TRBJ2-1
v_gene: TRBV5-6
d_gene: TRBD2
CDR3nt: TGTGCCAGCGGAACGGCCAGCGGGAGGCATAATGAGCAGTTCTTC
CDR3aa: CASGTASGRHNEQFF

abundance: -
j_gene: TRBJ1-5
v_gene: TRBV21-1
d_gene: -
CDR3nt: TGTGCCAGGCTAGGGGGACCTAGCAATCAGCCCCAGCATTTT
CDR3aa: CARLGGPSNQPQHF

abundance: -
j_gene: TRBJ2-1
v_gene: TRBV5-6
d_gene: -
CDR3nt: TGTGCCAGCAGCTTGGCCGTTGGAGTCTCCTACAATGAGCAGTTCTTC
CDR3aa: CASSLAVGVSYNEQFF

abundance: -
j_gene: TRBJ1-4
v_gene: TRBV5-5
d_gene: -
CDR3nt: TGTGCCAGCAGCCCAGGGGTTCAGAATGAAAAACTGTTTTTT
CDR3aa: CASSPGVQNEKLFF

abundance: -
j_gene: TRBJ2-2
v_gene: TRBV7-2
d_gene: TRBD2
CDR3nt: TGTGCCAGCAGCCCCACTAGCGGGAGCACAACCGGGGAGCTGTTTTTT
CDR3aa: CASSPTSGSTTGELFF

abundance: -
j_gene: TRBJ2-1
v_gene: TRBV9
d_gene: -
CDR3nt: TGTGCCAGCAGCGTACAGACAGCCTACAATGAGCAGTTCTTC
CDR3aa: CASSVQTAYNEQFF

abundance: many
j_gene: TRBJ2-1
v_gene: TRBV10-3
d_gene: TRBD2
CDR3nt: TGTGCCATCAGGGATACTAGCGGGAGGCCCTCCTCCTACAATGAGCAGTTCTTC
CDR3aa: CAIRDTSGRPSSYNEQFF